The 30 T cell receptor beta chains listed next were all sequenced from one sample in a study of T cell responses to AZD1222 COVID-19 vaccine (dated by TCRdb to about 2021). The method behind the library was the immunoSEQ multiplex PCR assay. TCRdb provides this immuneACCESS table in a form limited to in-frame rearrangements. Some clones are lacking; in checked studies, under half of them reflect an unresolved V gene, and why the rest are absent is not known. Here the sample has about 120,000 clones; 87% occur a single time. The leading ten clones occupy roughly a tenth of the sample. The time point tag for this specimen amounts to: baseline before first vaccination. This sample comprised peripheral blood, obtained on day 0 of AZD1222 vaccination. Receptor source: an adult in good health.

The genes are TRBV7-9 and TRBJ1-5, with 9 positions matching TRBD1. Germline CDR1 and CDR2: SEHNR and FQNEAQ (reference sequence). The junction had 4 bases not matched to a gene; V was cut back by 1 base and J by 6 bases. The CDR3 spans 15 residues. Here the CDR3 DNA reads TGTGCCAGCAGCTTAGACGACAGGGGGATTCAGCCCCAGCATTTT. Translation gives CASSLDDRGIQPQHF.

The chain combines TRBV11-2 with TRBJ2-7; D not certain. CDR1 and CDR2 (germline): SGHAT, FQNNGV. V was cut by 4 bases and J by 1 base, with 2 bases left in between. CDR3 size: 11 residues. The CDR3 loop reads CASSSSYEQYF. The CDR3 DNA sequence: TGTGCCAGCAGCTCTTCCTACGAGCAGTACTTC. The full variable domain, completed using reference TRBV11-2 and TRBJ2-7, is EAGVAQSPRYKIIEKRQSVAFWCNPISGHATLYWYQQILGQGPKLLIQFQNNGVVDDSQLPKDRFSAERLKGVDSTLKIQPAKLEDSAVYLCASSSSYEQYFGPGTRLTVT.

The rearrangement links TRBV19 to TRBJ1-1; a weak D match, TRBD1 (5 bases). V gave up 8 bases and J gave up 7 bases, with 20 bases separating them. This CDR3 comprises 14 residues. The germline gives CDR1 LNHDA, CDR2 SQIVND (reference sequence). The CDR3 sequence: CASWPGREVDEAFF. DNA of the CDR3: TGTGCCAGTTGGCCAGGGAGAGAGGTAGATGAAGCTTTCTTT.

This clone was picked up one time. The chain has TRBV5-1 and TRBJ2-3; D remains unclear. With 4 bases removed from V and 2 bases from J, the gap between germline ends came to 8 bases. CDR1 SGHRS and CDR2 YFSETQ come from the germline V gene. The CDR3 loop spans 13 amino acids. CDR3 in amino acids: CASSPVATDTQYF. In DNA form, the CDR3 reads TGCGCCAGCAGCCCCGTGGCCACAGATACGCAGTATTTT.

V usage is TRBV6-5 and J usage is TRBJ2-3, with D perhaps assigned TRBD1 or TRBD2 (5 bases each). CDR1 is MNHEY and CDR2 is SVGAGI in the germline V gene. The CDR3 contains 13 residues. Trimming cost V 6 bases and J 5 bases, with 12 bases left between them. The CDR3 protein is CASSRGPIDTQYF. CDR3 coding DNA: TGTGCCAGCAGCCGGGGCCCGATAGATACGCAGTATTTT.

This sequence joins TRBV27 and TRBJ1-2, with TRBD1 identical over 8 bases. Germline values: CDR1 MNHEY, CDR2 SMNVEV (reference sequence). The CDR3 consists of 13 residues. The trim removed 6 bases at V and 5 bases at J, leaving 5 bases unmatched. CDR3 protein: CASRYTGGYGYTF. Written as DNA, the CDR3 is TGTGCCAGCAGGTACACAGGGGGTTATGGCTACACCTTC.

This clone is a singleton in its sample. The V and J genes are TRBV4-3 and TRBJ1-1; D is perhaps TRBD1 (5 bases). Germline-derived CDR1 and CDR2 are LGHNA and YSLEER. CDR3 length equals 14 residues. The V end was cut by 3 bases, the J end by 2 bases, with 10 bases between. CDR3 protein: CASSHRGRNTEAFF. The CDR3 DNA reads TGCGCCAGCAGCCATAGGGGCAGAAACACTGAAGCTTTCTTT.

The genes are TRBV7-9 and TRBJ1-1; D is unclear. The CDR3 has 14 amino acids. In germline, CDR1 is SEHNR, CDR2 FQNEAQ (reference sequence). V lost 3 bases to trimming and J lost 1 base, with 9 bases between them. The CDR3 loop is CASSFDGGNTEAFF. The CDR3 DNA reads as TGTGCCAGCAGCTTCGACGGTGGGAACACTGAAGCTTTCTTT.

This chain links TRBV6-2 or TRBV6-3 with TRBJ1-5; possible D gene TRBD1, 6 bases. The CDR3 spans 16 residues. Germline V gives CDR1 MNHEY, CDR2 SVGEGT. With 6 bases removed from V and 3 bases from J, the gap between germline ends came to 18 bases. The CDR3, as DNA: TGTGCCAGCAGCCCACGGGACAAATCCCCCAATCAGCCCCAGCATTTT. Translated, it gives CASSPRDKSPNQPQHF.

The rearrangement links TRBV19 to TRBJ1-2; 7 bases are a match to TRBD1. The CDR3 is made up of 14 amino acids. CDR1 and CDR2 from the germline V gene are LNHDA and SQIVND (reference sequence). V gave up 3 bases and J gave up 6 bases; unmatched junction bases: 7. The CDR3 sequence: CASSIQGTVHGYTF. DNA of the CDR3: TGTGCCAGTAGTATTCAGGGGACAGTTCATGGCTACACCTTC. Filled out from reference TRBV19 and TRBJ1-2, the complete variable domain reads DGGITQSPKYLFRKEGQNVTLSCEQNLNHDAMYWYRQDPGQGLRLIYYSQIVNDFQKGDIAEGYSVSREKKESFPLTVTSAQKNPTAFYLCASSIQGTVHGYTFGSGTRLTVV.

This clone was seen once. The gene calls are TRBV28 and TRBJ2-7; 7 bases line up with TRBD1. This CDR3 is built from 15 residues. V was clipped by 4 bases and J by 4 bases; unmatched bases: 10. Germline assignment: CDR1 MDHEN and CDR2 SYDVKM. CDR3 sequence reads: CASSSGQAFGYEQYF. CDR3 in DNA: TGTGCCAGCAGTTCAGGACAGGCTTTTGGTTACGAGCAGTACTTC.

This chain connects TRBV7-8 to TRBJ2-3, with D tentatively TRBD2 (6 bases). V shed 5 bases and J shed 4 bases, with 16 bases lying between them. Germline lookup yields CDR1 SGHVS and CDR2 FQNEAQ. The CDR3 consists of 15 residues. CDR3 sequence reads: CASSRGLSRPDTQYF. CDR3 coding DNA: TGTGCCAGCAGCCGGGGACTCTCGAGACCAGATACGCAGTATTTT.

Details on this clone: Other DNA sequences in this sample translate to the same CDR3. The J gene is TRBJ2-7, the V gene TRBV27; 10 bases align to TRBD2. The CDR3 has 15 residues. Germline trimming cut 1 base from V and 3 bases from J; bases unmatched to any gene: 3. The V gene's germline CDR1 is MNHEY and CDR2 SMNVEV (reference sequence). CDR3: CASSLWSSGGYEQYF. DNA of the CDR3: TGTGCCAGCAGTTTATGGTCTAGCGGGGGCTACGAGCAGTACTTC.

The chain has TRBV11-3 and TRBJ2-1; 8 bases are shared with TRBD2. V lost 5 bases to trimming and J lost 4 bases; unmatched junction nucleotides: 7. Looked up from germline, CDR1 is SGHNT and CDR2 is YENEEA. The CDR3 spans 15 residues. This chain's CDR3 is CASSQGASGYNEQFF. The CDR3 DNA sequence: TGTGCCAGCAGCCAAGGGGCTAGCGGGTACAATGAGCAGTTCTTC.

This chain uses TRBV10-3 with TRBJ2-7; unclear D gene. V lost 3 bases, J lost 2 bases, and 11 bases lay in between. The length of the CDR3 is 14 residues. The germline V gene encodes CDR1 ENHRY and CDR2 SYGVKD. CDR3 in DNA: TGTGCCATCAGTGAAGGTCCGCCGCCCTACGAGCAGTACTTC. This encodes CAISEGPPPYEQYF.

The V and J genes are TRBV5-4 and TRBJ1-1; 7 bases align to TRBD1. CDR3 size: 12 residues. Germline CDR1 SGHNT, CDR2 YYREEE (reference sequence). V was clipped by 3 bases and J by 7 bases; unmatched bases: 3. The DNA of the CDR3 is TGTGCCAGCAGCTGGGACAGTCTTGAAGCTTTCTTT. Translated, it gives CASSWDSLEAFF.

This clone was detected a few times. The chain links TRBV4-3 to TRBJ2-7; no reliable D call. The V end was cut by 4 bases, the J end by 0 bases, with 16 bases between. Germline V gene lookup returns CDR1 LGHNA and CDR2 YSLEER. The CDR3 extends over 16 amino acids. CDR3 DNA: TGCGCCAGCAGCCGGTCGGCGACCTCCAGCTCCTACGAGCAGTACTTC. This gives the protein CASSRSATSSSYEQYF.

The rearrangement joins TRBV27 to TRBJ2-3, with D possibly matching TRBD1 (6 bases). Germline V lookup: CDR1 MNHEY, CDR2 SMNVEV (reference sequence). This CDR3 is built from 13 residues. Trimming stripped 5 bases from V and 5 bases from J, with 11 bases between. The CDR3 loop reads CASSPRQVDTQYF. CDR3 nucleotides: TGTGCCAGCAGTCCCCGACAGGTAGATACGCAGTATTTT.

This clone was detected a few times. Compared with germline, one end of the junction differs, possibly owing to a read error. The V gene is TRBV5-6, the J gene TRBJ1-4; D gene uncertain. This CDR3 is 16 amino acids long. CDR1 and CDR2 from the germline V gene are SGHDT and YYEEEE. The CDR3 coding sequence is TGTGCCAGCAGCTTGGCCAAAGGGCCAGGCCCACAACGAAAGGATTTT. Translated: CASSLAKGPGPQRKDF. Full variable domain (rest looked up from reference TRBV5-6 and TRBJ1-4): DAGVTQSPTHLIKTRGQQVTLRCSPKSGHDTVSWYQQALGQGPQFIFQYYEEEERQRGNFPDRFSGHQFPNYSSELNVNALLLGDSALYLCASSLAKGPGPQRKDFGSGTQLSVL.

The sample holds a few counts of this clone. The gene calls are TRBV11-2 and TRBJ2-2; TRBD2 agrees at 8 bases. V lost 3 bases and J lost 4; bases outside the gene matches: 10. The CDR3 runs 17 residues. Germline-derived CDR1 and CDR2 are SGHAT and FQNNGV. CDR3 sequence (DNA): TGTGCCAGCAGCTTCCCCGGAGCGGGGGTAGTCACCGGGGAGCTGTTTTTT. Protein sequence: CASSFPGAGVVTGELFF.

V gene TRBV6-1 combines with J gene TRBJ1-5; unclear D gene. V lost 0 bases and J lost 6, with 12 bases in between. The germline gives CDR1 MNHNS, CDR2 SASEGT. The CDR3 has 15 residues. Here the CDR3 DNA reads TGTGCCAGCAGTGAAGCCGAGTATTCGAGTCAGCCCCAGCATTTT. Translated: CASSEAEYSSQPQHF.

The rearrangement links TRBV6-5 to TRBJ1-2, with D perhaps matching TRBD1 (6 bases). The CDR3 length is 13 residues. Per germline, CDR1 MNHEY and CDR2 SVGAGI. V was trimmed by 6 bases and J by 5 bases, leaving 13 bases between them. CDR3 sequence reads: CASSAGTTYGYTF. CDR3 bases: TGTGCCAGCAGCGCCGGGACAACTTATGGCTACACCTTC.

The J gene is TRBJ1-6, the V gene TRBV2; D not certain. The ends were cut back, 6 bases at V and 5 bases at J, with 8 bases in the middle. The germline V gene encodes CDR1 SNHLY and CDR2 FYNNEI. The CDR3 covers 13 residues. CDR3 residues: CASRGTHNSPLHF. The CDR3 nucleotides read TGTGCCAGCAGAGGAACGCATAATTCACCCCTCCACTTT.

This clone was observed a single time. The gene calls are TRBV7-8 and TRBJ1-5; the D gene is possibly TRBD1 (5 bases). CDR1 and CDR2 from the germline V gene are SGHVS and FQNEAQ. V was cut by 5 bases and J by 2 bases, with 13 bases left in between. The CDR3 covers 15 residues. CDR3 nucleotide sequence: TGTGCCAGCAGCCCCGGAGGGACGGGCAATCAGCCCCAGCATTTT. Protein: CASSPGGTGNQPQHF.

J is TRBJ1-1 and V is TRBV27; D is undetermined. V lost 6 bases, J lost 0 bases, and 14 bases lay in between. Germline values: CDR1 MNHEY, CDR2 SMNVEV (reference sequence). The CDR3 spans 15 residues. The CDR3 coding sequence is TGTGCCAGCAGATCAAAATTCCTAATGAACACTGAAGCTTTCTTT. Translation gives CASRSKFLMNTEAFF.

The chain has TRBV12-3 or TRBV12-4 and TRBJ1-5; D is possibly TRBD1 (5 bases). Trimming stripped 6 bases from V and 7 bases from J, with 10 bases between. The CDR3 is 12 residues long. The CDR3 region is CASSLGQQPQHF. The DNA for the CDR3 is TGTGCCAGCAGCCTGGGGCAACAGCCCCAGCATTTT.

The chain couples TRBV15 to TRBJ1-1, with D perhaps TRBD1 (5 bases). This CDR3 has 13 amino acids. V was cut by 1 base and J by 7 bases, with 10 bases left in between. The V gene's germline CDR1 is LNHNV and CDR2 YYDKDF (reference sequence). The CDR3: CATSRVRVDEAFF. CDR3 DNA sequence: TGTGCCACCAGCAGAGTCAGGGTGGATGAAGCTTTCTTT. The whole variable domain, remainder taken from reference TRBV15 and TRBJ1-1, is DAMVIQNPRYQVTQFGKPVTLSCSQTLNHNVMYWYQQKSSQAPKLLFHYYDKDFNNEADTPDNFQSRRPNTSFCFLDIRSPGLGDTAMYLCATSRVRVDEAFFGQGTRLTVV.

The chain's CDR3 is CASSRQDLYGYTF. The CDR3 coding sequence is TGTGCCAGCAGTCGACAGGACCTCTATGGCTACACCTTC. This chain connects TRBV6-5 to TRBJ1-2, with D tentatively TRBD1 (6 bases). Germline-derived CDR1 and CDR2 are MNHEY and SVGAGI. Trimming stripped 5 bases from V and 4 bases from J, with 11 bases between. The CDR3 length is 13 residues.

The J gene is TRBJ2-1, the V gene TRBV3-1 (or the pseudogene TRBV3-2); 9 nucleotides align to TRBD2. J was trimmed by 2 bases and V by 4 bases; bases with no gene match: 6. The germline V gene has CDR1 LGHDT and CDR2 YNNKEL (reference sequence). This CDR3 has 16 amino acids. CDR3 bases: TGTGCCAGCAGCCTGCCGGGCGGGGGGGCCTACAATGAGCAGTTCTTC. Protein product: CASSLPGGGAYNEQFF.

The V gene is TRBV5-1, the J gene TRBJ2-7; 9 bases line up with TRBD1. Trimming removed 4 bases from V and 6 bases from J; junction bases left unmatched: 5. This CDR3 contains 13 residues. Germline CDR1 reads SGHRS; CDR2 reads YFSETQ. The CDR3: CASSRDRVTEQYF. The DNA of the CDR3 is TGCGCCAGCAGCAGGGACAGGGTTACCGAGCAGTACTTC.